Listed below are T cell receptor beta chains from one sample, sequenced in a study of blood T cell repertoires in COVID-19. Sequencing was performed with immunoSEQ multiplex PCR; in TCRdb, only in-frame clones are kept and a portion is missing. The data hold over 150,000 clones, with about 85% observed a single time. Sequencing was done on a sample of peripheral blood. Every receptor here comes from a man aged 35-49 years with acute or convalescent COVID-19. The CDR3 runs from the conserved cysteine through the conserved F or W. The D gene is left open where the match is weak. Clone size appears in some rows only: once, few, many, or a class for an expanded clone.

V gene: TRBV19; J gene: TRBJ1-1; D gene: -; clone size: -; CDR3 DNA: TGTGCCAGTAGTATAGGAGTTGGGAGCGAAGCTTTCTTT; CDR3 protein: CASSIGVGSEAFF
V gene: TRBV3-1/TRBV3-2; J gene: TRBJ1-1; D gene: TRBD1; clone size: -; CDR3 DNA: TGTGCCAGCAGCCAAGGGGGGACAGTCTACACTGAAGCTTTCTTT; CDR3 protein: CASSQGGTVYTEAFF
V gene: TRBV27; J gene: TRBJ1-1; D gene: -; clone size: -; CDR3 DNA: TGTGCCAGCAGTTTACGGTCGAGGAAAGGGGCCACTGAAGCTTTCTTT; CDR3 protein: CASSLRSRKGATEAFF
V gene: TRBV5-1; J gene: TRBJ1-1; D gene: TRBD1; clone size: -; CDR3 DNA: TGCGCCAGCAGCATAGTCACAGGGGGTGGGACTGAAGCTTTCTTT; CDR3 protein: CASSIVTGGGTEAFF
V gene: TRBV30; J gene: TRBJ1-5; D gene: TRBD1; clone size: -; CDR3 DNA: TGTGCCTGGGACTCGGGACAGAGCAATCAGCCCCAGCATTTT; CDR3 protein: CAWDSGQSNQPQHF
V gene: TRBV7-6; J gene: TRBJ1-2; D gene: TRBD1; clone size: -; CDR3 DNA: TGTGCCAGCAGCCTTGGGACAGGCGGCTATGGCTACACCTTC; CDR3 protein: CASSLGTGGYGYTF
V gene: TRBV15; J gene: TRBJ2-2; D gene: -; clone size: few; CDR3 DNA: TGTGCCACCAGCCGCGATAGCGGGAACACCGGGGAGCTGTTTTTT; CDR3 protein: CATSRDSGNTGELFF
V gene: TRBV20-1; J gene: TRBJ1-2; D gene: -; clone size: -; CDR3 DNA: TGCAGTGCTAGATCCCGTAATGGCTACACCTTC; CDR3 protein: CSARSRNGYTF
V gene: TRBV28; J gene: TRBJ1-2; D gene: -; clone size: -; CDR3 DNA: TGTGCCAGCAGTTTCGGAGCTCGAGGAAATGGCTACACCTTC; CDR3 protein: CASSFGARGNGYTF
V gene: TRBV9; J gene: TRBJ1-2; D gene: -; clone size: once; CDR3 DNA: TGTGCCAGCAGCGTAGCCGGGGAAGGCTATGGCTACACCTTC; CDR3 protein: CASSVAGEGYGYTF
V gene: TRBV5-8; J gene: TRBJ2-2; D gene: -; clone size: -; CDR3 DNA: TGTGCCAGCAGCTTGGTCCAGGTTCTTTCCGGGGAGCTGTTTTTT; CDR3 protein: CASSLVQVLSGELFF
V gene: TRBV7-3; J gene: TRBJ1-2; D gene: -; clone size: few; CDR3 DNA: TGTGCCAGCAGTATTACGGGAGGCTATGGCTACACCTTC; CDR3 protein: CASSITGGYGYTF
V gene: TRBV6-2/TRBV6-3; J gene: TRBJ2-6; D gene: -; clone size: once; CDR3 DNA: TGTGCCAGCAGTCAGGCGGGGTTACTGTCCTCTGGGGCCAACGTCCTGACTTTC; CDR3 protein: CASSQAGLLSSGANVLTF
V gene: TRBV5-5; J gene: TRBJ2-7; D gene: -; clone size: -; CDR3 DNA: TGTGCCAGCAGCTTGGAACCGGTCCCCTACGAGCAGTACTTC; CDR3 protein: CASSLEPVPYEQYF
V gene: TRBV18; J gene: TRBJ1-3; D gene: -; clone size: -; CDR3 DNA: TGTGCCAGCTCACCCCTAACAGGCGTCTCTGGAAACACCATATATTTT; CDR3 protein: CASSPLTGVSGNTIYF
V gene: TRBV6-1; J gene: TRBJ1-3; D gene: TRBD1; clone size: -; CDR3 DNA: TGTGCCAGCATCCGACAGGGGAAGGGAAACACCATATATTTT; CDR3 protein: CASIRQGKGNTIYF
V gene: TRBV10-3; J gene: TRBJ2-1; D gene: TRBD1; clone size: -; CDR3 DNA: TGTGCCATCAGTGAGTTCTCAGGGGGAAGTGAGCAGTTCTTC; CDR3 protein: CAISEFSGGSEQFF
V gene: TRBV2; J gene: TRBJ2-3; D gene: TRBD1; clone size: few; CDR3 DNA: TGTGCCAGCAGTTCGTTAGGGGGCGGCACAGATACGCAGTATTTT; CDR3 protein: CASSSLGGGTDTQYF
V gene: TRBV6-2/TRBV6-3; J gene: TRBJ2-3; D gene: TRBD1; clone size: -; CDR3 DNA: TGTGCCAGCAGTTACGCGACAGGGGCGGCAGATACGCAGTATTTT; CDR3 protein: CASSYATGAADTQYF
V gene: TRBV7-3; J gene: TRBJ2-3; D gene: -; clone size: -; CDR3 DNA: TGTGCCAGCAGCCCTCTTTCCTGGGGGCCCTCCACAGATACGCAGTATTTT; CDR3 protein: CASSPLSWGPSTDTQYF
V gene: TRBV9; J gene: TRBJ2-2; D gene: -; clone size: -; CDR3 DNA: TGTGCCAGCAGCCAGACAGGTCTGAACACCGGGGAGCTGTTTTTT; CDR3 protein: CASSQTGLNTGELFF
V gene: TRBV7-2; J gene: TRBJ2-1; D gene: -; clone size: -; CDR3 DNA: TGTGCCAGCAGCTTTTCAGGTATAGCGTCGGATGAGCAGTTCTTC; CDR3 protein: CASSFSGIASDEQFF
V gene: TRBV6-5; J gene: TRBJ1-3; D gene: -; clone size: -; CDR3 DNA: TGTGCCAGCAGTAACACAGGGAGTGGAAACACCATATATTTT; CDR3 protein: CASSNTGSGNTIYF
V gene: TRBV9; J gene: TRBJ1-5; D gene: -; clone size: once; CDR3 DNA: TGTGCCAGCGGACAAAGCAATCAGCCCCAGCATTTT; CDR3 protein: CASGQSNQPQHF
V gene: TRBV2; J gene: TRBJ2-1; D gene: TRBD2; clone size: -; CDR3 DNA: TGTGCCAGCAGTCAGACAAGCGGGGGGGCCGTTGAGCAGTTCTTC; CDR3 protein: CASSQTSGGAVEQFF
V gene: TRBV5-1; J gene: TRBJ1-6; D gene: TRBD1; clone size: -; CDR3 DNA: TGCGCCAGCAGCTTCGGGACAGGGAATAATTCACCCCTCCACTTT; CDR3 protein: CASSFGTGNNSPLHF
V gene: TRBV6-5; J gene: TRBJ1-5; D gene: -; clone size: many; CDR3 DNA: TGTGCCAGCAGTTACCTACAGCCCAAGGGGGTTCAGCCCCAGCATTTT; CDR3 protein: CASSYLQPKGVQPQHF
V gene: TRBV11-2; J gene: TRBJ2-1; D gene: TRBD2; clone size: -; CDR3 DNA: TGTGCCAGCAGCTTAGGCGGGGGAAACTACAATGAGCAGTTCTTC; CDR3 protein: CASSLGGGNYNEQFF
V gene: TRBV2; J gene: TRBJ1-3; D gene: -; clone size: -; CDR3 DNA: TGTGCCAGTATAAGGGGTAGCAGCCGAAATGGAAACACCATATATTTT; CDR3 protein: CASIRGSSRNGNTIYF
V gene: TRBV10-2; J gene: TRBJ1-4; D gene: TRBD1; clone size: -; CDR3 DNA: TGCGCCAGCAGTGAGATCCGACAGGGAGGACGGGAAAAACTGTTTTTT; CDR3 protein: CASSEIRQGGREKLFF
V gene: TRBV6-5; J gene: TRBJ2-7; D gene: TRBD2; clone size: -; CDR3 DNA: TGTGCCAGCAGCCAAATTAGCGGGGGGGGCTACGAGCAGTACTTC; CDR3 protein: CASSQISGGGYEQYF
V gene: TRBV14; J gene: TRBJ2-7; D gene: -; clone size: -; CDR3 DNA: TGTGCCAGCAGCCAGGGAGTGCAGGACTGGGCCGAGCAGTACTTC; CDR3 protein: CASSQGVQDWAEQYF
V gene: TRBV2; J gene: TRBJ1-2; D gene: TRBD1; clone size: -; CDR3 DNA: TGTGCCACCGATCCCGGGACAGGGGAGACTGGCTACACCTTC; CDR3 protein: CATDPGTGETGYTF
V gene: TRBV29-1; J gene: TRBJ1-2; D gene: -; clone size: -; CDR3 DNA: TGCAGCGCTGGACAGCCGCTTGACTATGGCTACACCTTC; CDR3 protein: CSAGQPLDYGYTF
V gene: TRBV12-3/TRBV12-4; J gene: TRBJ1-2; D gene: -; clone size: -; CDR3 DNA: TGTGCCAGCAGTTTAAATCGAGACATTGGCTACACCTTC; CDR3 protein: CASSLNRDIGYTF
V gene: TRBV7-2; J gene: TRBJ1-1; D gene: TRBD1; clone size: once; CDR3 DNA: TGTGCCAGCAGCATGCGACAGGGAAGCACTGAAGCTTTCTTT; CDR3 protein: CASSMRQGSTEAFF
V gene: TRBV30; J gene: TRBJ2-7; D gene: -; clone size: -; CDR3 DNA: TGTGCCTGGTTCGACGGGTTCTACGAGCAGTACTTC; CDR3 protein: CAWFDGFYEQYF
V gene: TRBV3-1/TRBV3-2; J gene: TRBJ1-1; D gene: -; clone size: few; CDR3 DNA: TGTGCCAGCAGCCCTGGGGGGGCGGTCACTGAAGCTTTCTTT; CDR3 protein: CASSPGGAVTEAFF
V gene: TRBV19; J gene: TRBJ2-1; D gene: TRBD2; clone size: -; CDR3 DNA: TGTGCCAGTAGTAATACCGGGACTATTGTTTACAATGAGCAGTTCTTC; CDR3 protein: CASSNTGTIVYNEQFF
V gene: TRBV5-1; J gene: TRBJ1-5; D gene: TRBD1; clone size: -; CDR3 DNA: TGCGCCAGCAGCTTGTCAGGGGGCATCAATCAGCCCCAGCATTTT; CDR3 protein: CASSLSGGINQPQHF
V gene: TRBV7-9; J gene: TRBJ1-5; D gene: TRBD1; clone size: -; CDR3 DNA: TGTGCCAGCAGCCCCGCCACAGGGGGAAGCAATCAGCCCCAGCATTTT; CDR3 protein: CASSPATGGSNQPQHF
V gene: TRBV5-1; J gene: TRBJ1-4; D gene: TRBD1; clone size: -; CDR3 DNA: TGCGCCAGCGGGTCAGGGGGCGAAAAACTGTTTTTT; CDR3 protein: CASGSGGEKLFF
V gene: TRBV19; J gene: TRBJ1-2; D gene: -; clone size: -; CDR3 DNA: TGTGCCAGTAGACCGACCTCAGGGAACTATGGCTACACCTTC; CDR3 protein: CASRPTSGNYGYTF